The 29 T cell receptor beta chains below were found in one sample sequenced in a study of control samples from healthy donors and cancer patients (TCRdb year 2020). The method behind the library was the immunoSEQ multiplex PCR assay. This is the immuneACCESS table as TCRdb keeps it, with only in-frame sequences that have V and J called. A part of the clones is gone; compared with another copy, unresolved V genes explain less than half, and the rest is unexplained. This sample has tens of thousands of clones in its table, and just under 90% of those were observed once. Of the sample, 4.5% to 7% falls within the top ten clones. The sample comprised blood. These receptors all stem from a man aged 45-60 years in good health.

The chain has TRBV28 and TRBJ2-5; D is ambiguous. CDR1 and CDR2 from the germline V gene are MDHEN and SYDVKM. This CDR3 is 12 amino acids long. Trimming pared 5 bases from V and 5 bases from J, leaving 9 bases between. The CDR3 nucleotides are TGTGCCAGCAGTGACGACCGGGAGACCCAGTACTTC. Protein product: CASSDDRETQYF. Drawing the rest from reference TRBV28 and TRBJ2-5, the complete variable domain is DVKVTQSSRYLVKRTGEKVFLECVQDMDHENMFWYRQDPGLGLRLIYFSYDVKMKEKGDIPEGYSVSREKKERFSLILESASTNQTSMYLCASSDDRETQYFGPGTRLLVL.

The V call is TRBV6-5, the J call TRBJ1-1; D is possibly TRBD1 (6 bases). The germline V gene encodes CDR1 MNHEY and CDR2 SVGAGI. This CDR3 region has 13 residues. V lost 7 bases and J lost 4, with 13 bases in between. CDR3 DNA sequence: TGTGCCAGCATGGGGGGGGGCCGCACTGAAGCTTTCTTT. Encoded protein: CASMGGGRTEAFF.

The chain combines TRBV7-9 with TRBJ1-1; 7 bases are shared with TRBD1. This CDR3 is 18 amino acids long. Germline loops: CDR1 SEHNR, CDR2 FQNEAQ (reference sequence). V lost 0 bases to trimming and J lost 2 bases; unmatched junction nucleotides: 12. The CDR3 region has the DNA TGTGCCAGCAGCTTAGCCTTCGGGACAGCCTCTGACAACACTGAAGCTTTCTTT. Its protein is CASSLAFGTASDNTEAFF.

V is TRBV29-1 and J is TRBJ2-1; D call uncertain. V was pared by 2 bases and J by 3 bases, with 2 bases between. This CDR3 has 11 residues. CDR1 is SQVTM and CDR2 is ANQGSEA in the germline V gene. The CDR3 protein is CSVESYNEQFF. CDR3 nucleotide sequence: TGCAGCGTTGAAAGCTACAATGAGCAGTTCTTC.

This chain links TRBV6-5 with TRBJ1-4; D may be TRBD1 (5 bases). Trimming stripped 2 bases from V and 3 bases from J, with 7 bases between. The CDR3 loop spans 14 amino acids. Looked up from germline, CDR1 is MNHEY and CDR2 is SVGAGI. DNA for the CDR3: TGTGCCAGCAGTTACCGGGGGTCTAATGAAAAACTGTTTTTT. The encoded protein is CASSYRGSNEKLFF.

CDR3 loop: CSGRTGAITEAFF. The CDR3 region has the DNA TGCAGCGGCAGGACAGGGGCAATAACTGAAGCTTTCTTT. V and J are TRBV29-1 and TRBJ1-1, with 9 bases aligning to TRBD1. CDR1 SQVTM and CDR2 ANQGSEA come from the germline V gene. Unmatched junction bases numbered 8, after V lost 7 bases and J lost 5 bases. The CDR3 totals 13 residues.

The CDR3 nucleotides read TGCGCCAGCAGCTTGGCCGCAGGGGAGAGAGGAAACACCATATATTTT. Encoded protein: CASSLAAGERGNTIYF. This sequence joins TRBV5-1 and TRBJ1-3; a possible D gene is TRBD1 (6 bases). V was cut by 0 bases and J by 4 bases, with 14 bases left in between. This CDR3 contains 16 residues. Germline CDR1 and CDR2: SGHRS and YFSETQ.

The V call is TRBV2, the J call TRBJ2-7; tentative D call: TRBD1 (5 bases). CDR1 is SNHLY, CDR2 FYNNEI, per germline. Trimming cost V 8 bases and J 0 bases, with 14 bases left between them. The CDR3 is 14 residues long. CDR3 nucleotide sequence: TGTGCCAGCCGCCTCATGGACATCTCCTACGAGCAGTACTTC. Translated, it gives CASRLMDISYEQYF. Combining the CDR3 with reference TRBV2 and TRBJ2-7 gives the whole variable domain EPEVTQTPSHQVTQMGQEVILRCVPISNHLYFYWYRQILGQKVEFLVSFYNNEISEKSEIFDDQFSVERPDGSNFTLKIRSTKLEDSAMYFCASRLMDISYEQYFGPGTRLTVT.

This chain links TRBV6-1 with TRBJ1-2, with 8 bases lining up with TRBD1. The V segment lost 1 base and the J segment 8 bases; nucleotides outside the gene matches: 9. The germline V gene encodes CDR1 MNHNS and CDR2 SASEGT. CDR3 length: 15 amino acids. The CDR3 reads CASSEGRGRGHGYTF. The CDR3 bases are TGTGCCAGCAGTGAAGGCCGAGGCAGGGGGCACGGCTACACCTTC.

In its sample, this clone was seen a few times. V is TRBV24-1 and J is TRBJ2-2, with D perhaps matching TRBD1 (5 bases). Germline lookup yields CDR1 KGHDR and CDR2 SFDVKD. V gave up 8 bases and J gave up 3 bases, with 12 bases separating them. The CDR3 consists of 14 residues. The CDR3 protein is CATNSGLDTGELFF. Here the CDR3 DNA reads TGTGCCACCAACTCAGGGCTTGACACCGGGGAGCTGTTTTTT.

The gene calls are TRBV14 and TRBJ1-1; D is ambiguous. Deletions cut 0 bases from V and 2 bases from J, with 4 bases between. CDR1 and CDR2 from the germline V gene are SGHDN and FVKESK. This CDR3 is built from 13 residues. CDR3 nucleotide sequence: TGTGCCAGCAGCCAAGATCACAACACTGAAGCTTTCTTT. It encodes CASSQDHNTEAFF.

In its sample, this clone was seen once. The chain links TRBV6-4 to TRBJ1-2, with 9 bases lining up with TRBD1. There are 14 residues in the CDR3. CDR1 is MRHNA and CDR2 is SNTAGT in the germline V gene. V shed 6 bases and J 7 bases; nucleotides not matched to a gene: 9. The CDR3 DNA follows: TGTGCCAGCAGGCCGGGACAGGGTGTAGGTGGCTACACCTTC. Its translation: CASRPGQGVGGYTF.

The CDR3 spells CASSRLAGGSEQFF. CDR3 bases: TGCGCCAGCAGCAGGCTAGCGGGGGGTAGTGAGCAGTTCTTC. The J gene is TRBJ2-1, the V gene TRBV5-1, with TRBD2 identical over 11 bases. The CDR3 spans 14 residues. V shed 4 bases, J shed 9 bases, and the junction held 6 bases outside the gene matches. CDR1 is SGHRS, CDR2 YFSETQ, per germline.

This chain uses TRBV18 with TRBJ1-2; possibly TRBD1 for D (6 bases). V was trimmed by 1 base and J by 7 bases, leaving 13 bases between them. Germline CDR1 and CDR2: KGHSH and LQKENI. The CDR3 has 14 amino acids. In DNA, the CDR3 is TGTGCCAGCTCACCACTCGGGGGGCACAGTGGCTACACCTTC. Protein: CASSPLGGHSGYTF.

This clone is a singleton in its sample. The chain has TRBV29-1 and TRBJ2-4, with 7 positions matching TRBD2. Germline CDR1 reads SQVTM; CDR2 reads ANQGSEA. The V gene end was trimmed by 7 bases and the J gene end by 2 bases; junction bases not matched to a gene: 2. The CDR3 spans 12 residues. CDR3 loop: CSAGGSKNIQYF. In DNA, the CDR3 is TGCAGCGCCGGGGGGTCCAAAAACATTCAGTACTTC.

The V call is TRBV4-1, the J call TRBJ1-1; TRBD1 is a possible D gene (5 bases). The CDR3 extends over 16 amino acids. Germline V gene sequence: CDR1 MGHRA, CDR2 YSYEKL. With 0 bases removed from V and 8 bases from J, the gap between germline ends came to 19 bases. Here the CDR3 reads CASSQEPPPGTTEAFF. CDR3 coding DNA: TGCGCCAGCAGCCAAGAACCACCCCCAGGGACCACAGAAGCTTTCTTT.

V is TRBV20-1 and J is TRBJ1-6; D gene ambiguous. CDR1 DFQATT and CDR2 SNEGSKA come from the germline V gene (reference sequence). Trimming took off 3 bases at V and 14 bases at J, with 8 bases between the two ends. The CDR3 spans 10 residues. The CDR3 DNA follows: TGCAGTGCTAGGTGGAGGACCCTCCACTTT. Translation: CSARWRTLHF.

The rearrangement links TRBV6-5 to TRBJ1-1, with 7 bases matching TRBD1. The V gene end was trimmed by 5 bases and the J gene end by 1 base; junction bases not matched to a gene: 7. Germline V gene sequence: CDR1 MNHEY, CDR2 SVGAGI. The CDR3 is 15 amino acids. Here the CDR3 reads CASSRDSGANTEAFF. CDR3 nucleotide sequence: TGTGCCAGCAGTAGGGACAGTGGAGCGAACACTGAAGCTTTCTTT.

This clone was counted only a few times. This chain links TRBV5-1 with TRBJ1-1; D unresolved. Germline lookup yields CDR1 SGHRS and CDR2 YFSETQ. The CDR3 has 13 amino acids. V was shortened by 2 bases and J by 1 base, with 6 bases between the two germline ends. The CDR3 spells CASSFGGNTEAFF. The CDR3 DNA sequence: TGCGCCAGCAGCTTCGGAGGGAACACTGAAGCTTTCTTT. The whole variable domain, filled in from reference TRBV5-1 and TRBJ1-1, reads KAGVTQTPRYLIKTRGQQVTLSCSPISGHRSVSWYQQTPGQGLQFLFEYFSETQRNKGNFPGRFSGRQFSNSRSEMNVSTLELGDSALYLCASSFGGNTEAFFGQGTRLTVV.

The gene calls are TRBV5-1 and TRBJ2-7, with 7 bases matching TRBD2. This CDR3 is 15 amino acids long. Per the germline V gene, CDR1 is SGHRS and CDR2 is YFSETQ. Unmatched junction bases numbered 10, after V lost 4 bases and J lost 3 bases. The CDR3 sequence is CASSPAGVGLYEQYF. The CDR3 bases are TGCGCCAGCAGCCCCGCGGGGGTAGGACTCTACGAGCAGTACTTC.

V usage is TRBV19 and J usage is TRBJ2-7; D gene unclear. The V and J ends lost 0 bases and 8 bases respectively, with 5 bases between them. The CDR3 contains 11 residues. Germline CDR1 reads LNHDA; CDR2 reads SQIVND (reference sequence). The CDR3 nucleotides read TGTGCCAGTAGTATAGACGCTCAGCAGTACTTC. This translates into CASSIDAQQYF.

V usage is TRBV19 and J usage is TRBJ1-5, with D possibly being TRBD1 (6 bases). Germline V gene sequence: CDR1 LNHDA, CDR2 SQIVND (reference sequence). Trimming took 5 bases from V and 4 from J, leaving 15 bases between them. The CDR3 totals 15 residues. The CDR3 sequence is CASSLQGNLNQPQHF. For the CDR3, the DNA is TGTGCCAGTAGTTTACAGGGAAACTTAAATCAGCCCCAGCATTTT.

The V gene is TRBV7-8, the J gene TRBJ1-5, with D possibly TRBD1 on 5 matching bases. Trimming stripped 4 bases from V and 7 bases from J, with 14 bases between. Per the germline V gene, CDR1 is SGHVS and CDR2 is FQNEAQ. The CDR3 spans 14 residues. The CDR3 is CASSSDSRGQPQHF. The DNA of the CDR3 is TGTGCCAGCAGCTCTGACTCCCGGGGGCAGCCCCAGCATTTT.

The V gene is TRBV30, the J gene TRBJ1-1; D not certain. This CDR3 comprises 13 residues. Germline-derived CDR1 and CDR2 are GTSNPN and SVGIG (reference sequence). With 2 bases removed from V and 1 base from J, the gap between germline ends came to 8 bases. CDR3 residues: CAWSMMGNTEAFF. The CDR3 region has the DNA TGTGCCTGGAGTATGATGGGGAACACTGAAGCTTTCTTT.

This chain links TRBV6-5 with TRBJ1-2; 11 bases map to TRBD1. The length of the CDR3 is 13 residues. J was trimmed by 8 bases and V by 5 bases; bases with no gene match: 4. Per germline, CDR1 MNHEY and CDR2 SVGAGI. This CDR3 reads CASSKGQGGGYTF. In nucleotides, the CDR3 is TGTGCCAGCAGTAAGGGACAGGGGGGCGGCTACACCTTC.

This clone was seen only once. The CDR3 here is CASSRTQQLGQYF. The CDR3 DNA follows: TGTGCCAGCAGTCGGACCCAACAACTGGGGCAGTACTTC. The chain links TRBV6-5 to TRBJ2-7; D is unresolved. Trimming removed 5 bases at V and 9 bases at J, with 17 bases between. The CDR3 has 13 amino acids. Per the germline V gene, CDR1 is MNHEY and CDR2 is SVGAGI.

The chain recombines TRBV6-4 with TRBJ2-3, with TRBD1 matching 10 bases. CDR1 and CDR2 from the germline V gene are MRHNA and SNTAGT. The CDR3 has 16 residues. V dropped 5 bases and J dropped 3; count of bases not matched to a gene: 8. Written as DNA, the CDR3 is TGTGCCAGCAGTCGGGACAGGGGACGGGGGACAGATACGCAGTATTTT. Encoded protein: CASSRDRGRGTDTQYF.

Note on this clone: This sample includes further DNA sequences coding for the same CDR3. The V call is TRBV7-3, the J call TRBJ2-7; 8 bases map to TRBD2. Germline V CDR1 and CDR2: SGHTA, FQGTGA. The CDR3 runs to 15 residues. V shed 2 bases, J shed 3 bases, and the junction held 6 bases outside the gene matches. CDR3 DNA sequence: TGTGCCAGCAGCTTAGGGCCGGGGGGGCACTACGAGCAGTACTTC. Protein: CASSLGPGGHYEQYF.

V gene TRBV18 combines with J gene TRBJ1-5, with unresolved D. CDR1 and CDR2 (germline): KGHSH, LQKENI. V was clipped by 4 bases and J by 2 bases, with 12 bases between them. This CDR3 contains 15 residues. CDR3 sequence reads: CASSLNRPRNQPQHF. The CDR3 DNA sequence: TGTGCCAGCTCACTAAACCGACCCCGCAATCAGCCCCAGCATTTT.